These 17 T cell receptor beta chains came from one sample sequenced in a study of blood T cell repertoires in COVID-19. Sequenced by immunoSEQ multiplex PCR; TCRdb stores in-frame clones only, minus some. Of 150,000 to 200,000 clones listed, about 90% are singletons. The sample taken for sequencing was peripheral blood. All receptors derive from a man aged 25 to 40 with COVID-19, enrolled during active disease.

This rearrangement joins TRBV9 to TRBJ2-3; D gene uncertain. Looked up from germline, CDR1 is SGDLS and CDR2 is YYNGEE. The V gene lost 2 bases and the J gene lost 0 bases, with 13 bases spanning the gap. The CDR3 runs to 16 residues. The CDR3 loop is CASSVFAEISTDTQYF. The CDR3 DNA reads TGTGCCAGCAGCGTCTTCGCGGAAATTAGCACAGATACGCAGTATTTT.

The rearrangement links TRBV4-1 to TRBJ1-1; D may be TRBD1 (5 bases). Trimming removed 3 bases at V and 7 bases at J, with 15 bases between. The CDR3 spans 14 residues. From germline, CDR1 is MGHRA and CDR2 YSYEKL. The CDR3 DNA follows: TGCGCCAGCAGCCAGGGGGGACGGCTCGGTGAAGCTTTCTTT. Amino acid sequence: CASSQGGRLGEAFF.

The chain couples TRBV5-1 to TRBJ2-7, with 10 bases identical to TRBD2. Losses at the gene ends were 0 bases for V and 4 bases for J; bases not matched to a gene: 4. Germline V gene lookup returns CDR1 SGHRS and CDR2 YFSETQ. The CDR3 runs to 15 residues. CDR3 DNA sequence: TGCGCCAGCAGCTTGGAGGGACTAGCGAGGTACGAGCAGTACTTC. This codes for CASSLEGLARYEQYF. The full variable domain, with the rest looked up from reference TRBV5-1 and TRBJ2-7, is KAGVTQTPRYLIKTRGQQVTLSCSPISGHRSVSWYQQTPGQGLQFLFEYFSETQRNKGNFPGRFSGRQFSNSRSEMNVSTLELGDSALYLCASSLEGLARYEQYFGPGTRLTVT.

The chain is built from TRBV27 and TRBJ2-1, with 8 positions matching TRBD2. V shed 7 bases, J shed 2 bases, and the junction held 10 bases outside the gene matches. CDR3 size: 16 residues. From germline, CDR1 is MNHEY and CDR2 SMNVEV (reference sequence). The CDR3 protein is CASTLLGGGTYNEQFF. The CDR3 DNA is TGTGCCAGCACCTTGCTAGGCGGGGGGACCTACAATGAGCAGTTCTTC.

The genes are TRBV11-2 and TRBJ2-4; D is unclear. V was cut by 0 bases and J by 4 bases, with 10 bases left in between. CDR1 and CDR2 from the germline V gene are SGHAT and FQNNGV. The CDR3 spans 15 residues. CDR3: CASSLEPRLKNIQYF. Here the CDR3 DNA reads TGTGCCAGCAGCTTAGAACCGAGGTTAAAAAACATTCAGTACTTC. The variable domain in full, with the rest retrieved from reference TRBV11-2 and TRBJ2-4, is EAGVAQSPRYKIIEKRQSVAFWCNPISGHATLYWYQQILGQGPKLLIQFQNNGVVDDSQLPKDRFSAERLKGVDSTLKIQPAKLEDSAVYLCASSLEPRLKNIQYFGAGTRLSVL.

The gene calls are TRBV18 and TRBJ2-1; D may be TRBD2 (6 bases). The CDR3 has 15 residues. Trimming shortened V by 3 bases and J by 5 bases, and 14 bases separated the two germline ends. Germline values: CDR1 KGHSH, CDR2 LQKENI. CDR3 bases: TGTGCCAGCTCACCGCCTGGAGGGTTGAACAATGAGCAGTTCTTC. Encoded protein: CASSPPGGLNNEQFF.

The J gene is TRBJ1-2, the V gene TRBV28, with TRBD1 matching 8 bases. CDR1 MDHEN and CDR2 SYDVKM come from the germline V gene. CDR3 length equals 13 residues. The trim removed 8 bases at V and 5 bases at J, leaving 7 bases unmatched. The CDR3 bases are TGTGCCAGCCGACAGGGGAATTCATATGGCTACACCTTC. Translating it yields CASRQGNSYGYTF.

The chain carries TRBV6-6 and TRBJ1-1; 11 bases are a match to TRBD1. The trim removed 4 bases at V and 6 bases at J, leaving 7 bases unmatched. The CDR3 loop spans 15 amino acids. Germline V gives CDR1 MNHNY, CDR2 SVGAGI (reference sequence). Here the CDR3 reads CASSSPGQGGPEAFF. Written as DNA, the CDR3 is TGTGCCAGCAGTTCCCCGGGACAGGGGGGACCTGAAGCTTTCTTT.

As to this clone: Other DNA sequences in the same sample also yield this CDR3. The rearrangement joins TRBV7-2 to TRBJ1-5; D may be TRBD1 (6 bases). The V end lost 4 bases, the J end lost 0 bases, and 10 bases lay between the germline ends. CDR1 SGHTA and CDR2 FQGNSA come from the germline V gene. The CDR3 is made up of 15 amino acids. CDR3 region: CASSSQGTSNQPQHF. The CDR3, as DNA: TGTGCCAGCAGCTCCCAGGGGACTAGCAATCAGCCCCAGCATTTT.

This sequence joins TRBV10-3 and TRBJ2-1; D possibly corresponds to TRBD2 (5 bases). The CDR3 is 15 amino acids. Germline CDR1 reads ENHRY; CDR2 reads SYGVKD. Trimming shortened V by 2 bases and J by 8 bases, and 16 bases separated the two germline ends. CDR3: CAISEGLTTGDEQFF. The CDR3, as DNA: TGTGCCATCAGTGAGGGACTCACGACTGGGGATGAGCAGTTCTTC.

The rearrangement links TRBV2 to TRBJ1-2, with 10 bases matching TRBD1. The CDR3 consists of 15 residues. V shed 5 bases and J 7 bases; nucleotides not matched to a gene: 10. CDR1 and CDR2 (germline): SNHLY, FYNNEI. DNA for the CDR3: TGTGCCAGCAGTCCTTCCGGGACAGGGGCTGCTGGCTACACCTTC. It encodes CASSPSGTGAAGYTF.

The chain uses TRBV19 and TRBJ2-1; 10 bases map to TRBD2. Looked up from germline, CDR1 is LNHDA and CDR2 is SQIVND (reference sequence). The CDR3 runs 16 residues. Unmatched junction bases numbered 7, after V lost 0 bases and J lost 8 bases. The CDR3 bases are TGTGCCAGTAGTATAGACGAGCGGGGGGGCCTCGATGAGCAGTTCTTC. Protein: CASSIDERGGLDEQFF.

The rearrangement links TRBV7-8 to TRBJ1-5, with TRBD1 matching 7 bases. CDR3 length: 18 amino acids. The germline gives CDR1 SGHVS, CDR2 FQNEAQ. The junction had 12 bases not matched to a gene; V was cut back by 1 base and J by 3 bases. The CDR3: CASSLGLVGTVNNQPQHF. The CDR3 nucleotides read TGTGCCAGCAGCTTAGGTCTTGTCGGGACAGTTAACAATCAGCCCCAGCATTTT.

The chain carries TRBV7-9 and TRBJ2-7; 9 positions agree with TRBD2. The CDR3 runs 15 residues. Germline lookup yields CDR1 SEHNR and CDR2 FQNEAQ (reference sequence). Trimming took 1 base from V and 7 from J; bases not matched to a gene: 8. This chain's CDR3 is CASSLVTGLASEQYF. Here the CDR3 DNA reads TGTGCCAGCAGCTTAGTTACCGGACTAGCGTCTGAGCAGTACTTC.

This chain uses TRBV29-1 with TRBJ1-5; TRBD1 aligns across 8 bases. Germline assignment: CDR1 SQVTM and CDR2 ANQGSEA. V was clipped by 5 bases and J by 4 bases; unmatched bases: 4. The CDR3 covers 13 residues. The CDR3 DNA reads as TGCAGCGTTCGTCAGGGGGCGAATCAGCCCCAGCATTTT. The encoded protein is CSVRQGANQPQHF.

The chain uses TRBV7-2 and TRBJ1-1; 10 bases map to TRBD1. Germline-derived CDR1 and CDR2 are SGHTA and FQGNSA. The CDR3 is 16 residues long. The trim removed 3 bases at V and 0 bases at J, leaving 4 bases unmatched. DNA of the CDR3: TGTGCCAGCAGCTTTAGGACAGGGGGATTGAACACTGAAGCTTTCTTT. Translation gives CASSFRTGGLNTEAFF.

The chain employs TRBV18 and TRBJ2-5; D is possibly TRBD2 (6 bases). The CDR3 covers 15 residues. Trimming pared 2 bases from V and 5 bases from J, leaving 15 bases between. The germline CDR1 and CDR2 sequences are KGHSH and LQKENI. The DNA for the CDR3 is TGTGCCAGCTCACCATTAACGGGAGTGGGGGAGACCCAGTACTTC. The encoded protein is CASSPLTGVGETQYF. The variable domain in full, with the rest retrieved from reference TRBV18 and TRBJ2-5, is NAGVMQNPRHLVRRRGQEARLRCSPMKGHSHVYWYRQLPEEGLKFMVYLQKENIIDESGMPKERFSAEFPKEGPSILRIQQVVRGDSAAYFCASSPLTGVGETQYFGPGTRLLVL.